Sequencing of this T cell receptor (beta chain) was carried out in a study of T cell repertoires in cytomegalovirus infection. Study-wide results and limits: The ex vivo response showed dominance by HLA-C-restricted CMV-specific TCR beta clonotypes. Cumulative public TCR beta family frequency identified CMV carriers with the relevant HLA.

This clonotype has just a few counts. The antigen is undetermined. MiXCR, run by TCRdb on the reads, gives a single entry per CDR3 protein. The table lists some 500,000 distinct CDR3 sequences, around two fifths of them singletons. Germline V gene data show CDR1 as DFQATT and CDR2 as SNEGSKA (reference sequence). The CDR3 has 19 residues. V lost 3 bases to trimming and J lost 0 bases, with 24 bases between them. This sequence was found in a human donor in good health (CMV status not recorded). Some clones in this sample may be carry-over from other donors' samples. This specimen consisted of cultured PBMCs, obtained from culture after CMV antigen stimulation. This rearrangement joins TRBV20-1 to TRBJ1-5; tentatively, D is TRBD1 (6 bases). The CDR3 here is CSARAWGAGGIYSNQPQHF. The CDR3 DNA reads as TGCAGTGCTAGGGCCTGGGGGGCCGGCGGGATCTATAGCAATCAGCCCCAGCATTTT.